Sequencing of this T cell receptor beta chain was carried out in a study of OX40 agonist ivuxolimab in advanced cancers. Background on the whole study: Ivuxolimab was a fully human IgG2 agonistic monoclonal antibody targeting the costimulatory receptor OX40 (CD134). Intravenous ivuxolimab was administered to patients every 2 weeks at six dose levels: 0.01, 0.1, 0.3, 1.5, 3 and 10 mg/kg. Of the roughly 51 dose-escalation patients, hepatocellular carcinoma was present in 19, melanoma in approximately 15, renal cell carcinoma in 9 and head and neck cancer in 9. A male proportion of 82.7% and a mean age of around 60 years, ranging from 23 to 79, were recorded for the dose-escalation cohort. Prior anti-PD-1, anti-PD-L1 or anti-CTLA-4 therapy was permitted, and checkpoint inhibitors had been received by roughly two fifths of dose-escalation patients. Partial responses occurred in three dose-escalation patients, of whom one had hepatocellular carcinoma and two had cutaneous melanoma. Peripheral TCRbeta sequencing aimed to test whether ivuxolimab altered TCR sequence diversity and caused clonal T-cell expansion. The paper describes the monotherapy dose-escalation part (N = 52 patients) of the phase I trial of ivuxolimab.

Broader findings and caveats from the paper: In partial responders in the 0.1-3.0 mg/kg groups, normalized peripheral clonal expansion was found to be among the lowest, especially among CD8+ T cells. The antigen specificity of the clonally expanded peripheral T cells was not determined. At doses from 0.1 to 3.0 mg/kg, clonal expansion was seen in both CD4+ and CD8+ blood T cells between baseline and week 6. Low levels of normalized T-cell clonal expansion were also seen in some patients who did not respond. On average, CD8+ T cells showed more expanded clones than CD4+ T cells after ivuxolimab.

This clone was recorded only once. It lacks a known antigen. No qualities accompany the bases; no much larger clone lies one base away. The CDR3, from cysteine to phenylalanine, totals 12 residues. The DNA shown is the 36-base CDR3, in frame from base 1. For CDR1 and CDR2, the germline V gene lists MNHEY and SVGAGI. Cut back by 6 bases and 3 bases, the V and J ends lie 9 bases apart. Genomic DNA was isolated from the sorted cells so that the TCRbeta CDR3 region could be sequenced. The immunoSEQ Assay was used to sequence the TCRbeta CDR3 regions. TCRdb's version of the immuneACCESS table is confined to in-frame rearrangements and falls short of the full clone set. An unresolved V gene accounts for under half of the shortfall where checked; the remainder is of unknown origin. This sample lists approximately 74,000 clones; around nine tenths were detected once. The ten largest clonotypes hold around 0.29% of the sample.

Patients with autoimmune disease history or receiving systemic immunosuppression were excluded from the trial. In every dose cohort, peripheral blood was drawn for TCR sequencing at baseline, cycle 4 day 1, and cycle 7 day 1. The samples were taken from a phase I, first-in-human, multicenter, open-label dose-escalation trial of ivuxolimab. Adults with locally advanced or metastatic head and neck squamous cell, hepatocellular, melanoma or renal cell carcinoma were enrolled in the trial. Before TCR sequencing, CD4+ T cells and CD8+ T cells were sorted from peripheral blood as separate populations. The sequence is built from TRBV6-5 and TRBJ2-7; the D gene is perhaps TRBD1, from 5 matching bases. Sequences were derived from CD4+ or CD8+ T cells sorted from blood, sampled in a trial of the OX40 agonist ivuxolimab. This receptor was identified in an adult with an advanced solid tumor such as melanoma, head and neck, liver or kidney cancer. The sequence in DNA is TGTGCCAGCAGGGACACTGGCTACGAGCAGTACTTC. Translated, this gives CASRDTGYEQYF.